This T cell receptor beta chain comes out of a study of cytomegalovirus exposure and HLA in healthy donors. Turning to the study itself: When fewer than 400 donors were genotyped, about 81% of them were found to fall in the Caucasian-associated ancestry cluster. Study results and limitations: An analysis done earlier found most TCR beta V segments productive about 87% or about 30% of the time. What a later analysis reportedly showed was that an Asian-associated ancestry cluster had fewer N-insertions than the 666-donor mean. TCR beta sequences numbering around 15,000 were associated with HLA alleles at 0.05 false discovery rate in a later analysis.

Remarks on this clone: Its antigen is still unknown.

The CDR3 is made up of 13 amino acids. Per the germline V gene, CDR1 is LNHDA and CDR2 is SQIVND (reference sequence). The V gene lost 5 bases and the J gene lost 0 bases, with 5 bases spanning the gap. Use of 60 Vbeta and 13 Jbeta primers characterized the PCR. Repertoires were generated with immunoSEQ multiplex PCR, while TCRdb's copy carries only in-frame clones and drops some. The profile shows some 190,000 clones, roughly 78% of them singletons. The specimen was PBMCs. V and J are TRBV19 and TRBJ1-5; D call uncertain. The clonotype was recovered from a woman aged 30 to 39 in good health and CMV-seronegative. The DNA of the CDR3 is TGTGCCAGTAGTCGCAGTAGCAATCAGCCCCAGCATTTT. Translation: CASSRSSNQPQHF.